These T cell receptor beta chains were read from a single sample in a study of shared clonotypes between healthy human individuals. Method: immunoSEQ multiplex PCR; TCRdb's copy keeps in-frame clones and lacks some. The sample consists of around 700,000 clones, around 72% of them appearing once. Sequenced material: memory CD4+ T cells sorted from blood. These receptors were taken from a woman under 40 in good health. The CDR3 runs from the conserved cysteine through the conserved F or W. D genes are given only for firm matches. Clone size is given for some rows only: seen once, a few or many times, or a class if the clone is expanded.

TRBJ2-6,TRBV2,few,-,TGTGCCAGTGAGGGCTCTGGGGCCAACGTCCTGACTTTC,CASEGSGANVLTF
TRBJ1-1,TRBV5-4,-,-,TGTGCCAGCAGCTTGGGCACAGGCGGGAACACTGAAGCTTTCTTT,CASSLGTGGNTEAFF
TRBJ2-7,TRBV18,-,-,TGTGCCAGCTCACCGGACAGTAGCTCCTACGAGCAGTACTTC,CASSPDSSSYEQYF
TRBJ1-5,TRBV28,-,-,TGTGCCAGCAGTCCTCCCCGTGGGGTTAATAGCAATCAGCCCCAGCATTTT,CASSPPRGVNSNQPQHF
TRBJ2-1,TRBV19,-,-,TGTGCCAGTAGGGCTATGGGGGAGCGGCCGAGGAATGAGCAGTTCTTC,CASRAMGERPRNEQFF
TRBJ1-4,TRBV28,-,-,TGTGCCAGCAGCCCCGGGGGCACAACTAATGAAAAACTGTTTTTT,CASSPGGTTNEKLFF
TRBJ2-7,TRBV7-2,-,TRBD1,TGTGCCAGCAGCGGAACTGGGACAGTCTACGAGCAGTACTTC,CASSGTGTVYEQYF
TRBJ2-7,TRBV27,-,TRBD1,TGTGCCAGCAGTGCCTATATCGGGACAGGGGGTATAGGCGAGCAGTACTTC,CASSAYIGTGGIGEQYF
TRBJ2-1,TRBV29-1,-,-,TGCAGCGCAGCCCAAGGAGGCGGTAATGAGCAGTTCTTC,CSAAQGGGNEQFF
TRBJ2-7,TRBV18,-,-,TGTGCCAGCTCACTAAACAGGGACGAGCAGTACTTC,CASSLNRDEQYF
TRBJ2-7,TRBV18,-,TRBD2,TGTGCCAGCTCACCAGGAGCGGGAGTCGGGTACGAGCAGTACTTC,CASSPGAGVGYEQYF
TRBJ1-4,TRBV7-9,-,TRBD1,TGTGCCAGCAGCCTACCGGCCGGGACAGGGCATGAAAAACTGTTTTTT,CASSLPAGTGHEKLFF
TRBJ1-5,TRBV7-2,few,-,TGTGCCAGCAGGCCCACTGTCGTTGGCAATCAGCCCCAGCATTTT,CASRPTVVGNQPQHF
TRBJ1-5,TRBV9,few,-,TGTGCCAGCAGCGTAGGACTGAGTGGACAGCCCCAGCATTTT,CASSVGLSGQPQHF
TRBJ2-3,TRBV5-1,-,TRBD2,TGCGCCAGCAGCTTATCTGCAAGCGGGGGACTCACAGATACGCAGTATTTT,CASSLSASGGLTDTQYF
TRBJ2-7,TRBV5-1,-,TRBD2,TGCGCCAGCAGCTCCGACCTCGGGAGGGCGGTCCACGAGCAGTACTTC,CASSSDLGRAVHEQYF
TRBJ2-7,TRBV20-1,-,-,TGCAGTGCACGAGGGGATTACGAGCAGTACTTC,CSARGDYEQYF
TRBJ2-6,TRBV5-1,-,-,TGCGCCAGCAGCTTGGGGTCGGGCTCTGGGGCCAACGTCCTGACTTTC,CASSLGSGSGANVLTF
TRBJ1-1,TRBV6-6,once,-,TGTGCCAGCAGTTACTCGGAGACACCTTTGAGGGCTTTCTTT,CASSYSETPLRAFF
TRBJ1-5,TRBV2,-,-,TGTGCCAGCACCAGTCAATTGGGGGGTCTAGGTCAGCCCCAGCATTTT,CASTSQLGGLGQPQHF
TRBJ2-1,TRBV7-9,few,TRBD2,TGTGCCAGCAGCCTAGCGGGACTAGCGGGAGATCAGTTCTTC,CASSLAGLAGDQFF
TRBJ2-7,TRBV5-4,-,-,TGTGCCAGCAGCTTGGAAGGGCTCGAGCAGTACTTC,CASSLEGLEQYF
TRBJ1-1,TRBV9,once,-,TGTGCCAGCAGCCAATGGGGGGGCACTGAAGCTTTCTTT,CASSQWGGTEAFF
TRBJ2-3,TRBV11-2,-,TRBD1,TGTGCCAGCAGCTTAGGGACAGGGAACACAGATACGCAGTATTTT,CASSLGTGNTDTQYF
TRBJ1-1,TRBV4-2,-,-,TGTGCCAGCAGCCAACCCCAATCCCGGGTGAACACTGAAGCTTTCTTT,CASSQPQSRVNTEAFF
TRBJ1-5,TRBV5-1,-,-,TGCGCCAGCAGCTTGTGGGGGGAGGAGCGGCCCCAGCATTTT,CASSLWGEERPQHF
TRBJ1-1,TRBV5-6,-,TRBD1,TGTGCCAGCAGCCAAGGACAGGGGTTGTCTTTCTTT,CASSQGQGLSFF
TRBJ1-4,TRBV28,-,-,TGTGCCAGCAGTTCCGGCGGTAGCGTCGAAAATGAAAAACTGTTTTTT,CASSSGGSVENEKLFF
TRBJ2-3,TRBV5-1,-,TRBD2,TGCGCCAGCAGCTTGGGGCTAGCGGGAGTTGATACGCAGTATTTT,CASSLGLAGVDTQYF
TRBJ2-1,TRBV5-1,few,TRBD2,TGCGCCAGCAGCTTCAGCGGGAGTTTCTACAATGAGCAGTTCTTC,CASSFSGSFYNEQFF
TRBJ2-1,TRBV5-1,-,-,TGCGCCAGCAGCTTGGATCTTGTCTCCTACAATGAGCAGTTCTTC,CASSLDLVSYNEQFF
TRBJ1-2,TRBV11-3,-,TRBD1,TGTGCCAGCAGCTTTCGTCCGGACAGGGGTTTCTATGGCTACACCTTC,CASSFRPDRGFYGYTF
TRBJ2-1,TRBV30,-,TRBD2,TGTGCCTGGAGGCACAGCGGGAGAGGGGAGACGCGTAATGAGCAGTTCTTC,CAWRHSGRGETRNEQFF
TRBJ2-1,TRBV14,few,TRBD1,TGTGCCAGCAGCCAAGACCCGACAGGGGGCAGTGAGCAGTTCTTC,CASSQDPTGGSEQFF
TRBJ1-3,TRBV7-8,-,-,TGTGCCAGCAGCTTTACGGGGGCACCCTCTGGAAACACCATATATTTT,CASSFTGAPSGNTIYF
TRBJ2-3,TRBV6-1,-,-,TGTGCCACTAGGGGGGGGGTCAGCACAGATACGCAGTATTTT,CATRGGVSTDTQYF
TRBJ1-1,TRBV5-5,many,-,TGTGCCAGCAGCTTTCTCCCGAACACTGAAGCTTTCTTT,CASSFLPNTEAFF
TRBJ1-2,TRBV5-4,-,TRBD1,TGTGCCAGCAGCCTCCCGGACAGGGGAAATTATGGCTACACCTTC,CASSLPDRGNYGYTF
TRBJ2-3,TRBV7-9,once,TRBD2,TGTGCCAGCAGCCGGGAGGCTAGCACGAATACGCAGTATTTT,CASSREASTNTQYF
TRBJ1-5,TRBV7-2,-,TRBD1,TGTGCCAGCAGCTTCCGACAGGGCGGGAGCAATCAGCCCCAGCATTTT,CASSFRQGGSNQPQHF
TRBJ1-2,TRBV28,-,-,TGTGCCAGCAGCGGGGGCCAGTTTAACTATGGCTACACCTTC,CASSGGQFNYGYTF
TRBJ1-4,TRBV14,-,TRBD1,TGTGCCAGCAGCCGACAGGGGTGGGATGAAAAACTGTTTTTT,CASSRQGWDEKLFF
TRBJ2-5,TRBV2,-,-,TGTGCCAGCAATGGTGGAACCACAGAAGGGACCCAGTACTTC,CASNGGTTEGTQYF
TRBJ2-3,TRBV4-2,-,-,TGTGCCAGCAGCCAAGAACTGGGGTCCCTCACAGATACGCAGTATTTT,CASSQELGSLTDTQYF
TRBJ1-2,TRBV4-1,-,-,TGCGCCAGCAGCCAAGGGGGCGGGGGGCTAAAGAGTGGCTACACCTTC,CASSQGGGGLKSGYTF
TRBJ2-7,TRBV10-2,once,TRBD1,TGCGCCAGCAGCGACAGGGCGACCTACGAGCAGTACTTC,CASSDRATYEQYF
TRBJ1-4,TRBV23-1,many,-,TGCGCCAGCAGTCAATCGATGGGGGCAGGAACGAATGAAAAACTGTTTTTT,CASSQSMGAGTNEKLFF